The text below deals with one TCR beta chain. The data stem from a study of blood T cell repertoires in COVID-19. For the study at large: From T cells, B-cell-depleted T cells, or PBMCs came the material, which was cDNA or gDNA.

V was clipped by 5 bases and J by 7 bases; unmatched bases: 8. From germline, CDR1 is MDHEN and CDR2 SYDVKM. The CDR3 is made up of 15 amino acids. Clones were sequenced by immunoSEQ multiplex PCR, and TCRdb holds only the in-frame ones, with some missing. The profile shows about 140,000 clones, 88% of them singletons. V usage is TRBV28 and J usage is TRBJ1-4; TRBD1 matches 9 bases. The clonotype was recovered from an older woman with acute or convalescent COVID-19. Sequencing was carried out using peripheral blood. CDR3 coding DNA: TGTGCCAGCAGTCCATACGGGGACAGGGTTGAAAAACTGTTTTTT. Translation gives CASSPYGDRVEKLFF.